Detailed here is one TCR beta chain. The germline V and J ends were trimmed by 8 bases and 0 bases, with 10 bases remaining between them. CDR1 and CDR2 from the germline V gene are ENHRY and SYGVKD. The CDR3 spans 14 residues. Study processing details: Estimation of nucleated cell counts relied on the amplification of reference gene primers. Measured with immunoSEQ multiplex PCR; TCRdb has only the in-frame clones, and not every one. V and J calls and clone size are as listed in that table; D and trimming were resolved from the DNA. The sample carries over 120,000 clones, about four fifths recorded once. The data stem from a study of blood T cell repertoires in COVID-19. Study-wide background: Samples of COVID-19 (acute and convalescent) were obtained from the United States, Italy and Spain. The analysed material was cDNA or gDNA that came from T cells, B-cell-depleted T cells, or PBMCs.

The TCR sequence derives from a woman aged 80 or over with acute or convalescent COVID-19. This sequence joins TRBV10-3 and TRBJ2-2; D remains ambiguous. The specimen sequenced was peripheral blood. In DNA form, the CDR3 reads TGTGCCATCTCCGAACAGTCGAACACCGGGGAGCTGTTTTTT. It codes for CAISEQSNTGELFF.